The source of this T cell receptor beta chain is a study of technical replicates of blood from four donors. V lost 1 base and J 10 bases, leaving 13 bases between the germline ends. The CDR3 runs 13 residues. Per the germline V gene, CDR1 is MGHDK and CDR2 is SYGVNS. Measured with immunoSEQ multiplex PCR; TCRdb has only the in-frame clones, and not every one. The table records about 83,000 clones, around nine tenths of them present only once. The chain couples TRBV25-1 to TRBJ1-1; D gene unclear. The TCR was taken from a human donor in good health. Source material: T cells isolated from PBMCs. The CDR3 sequence is CASSESAGLGAFF. The DNA for the CDR3 is TGTGCCAGCAGTGAATCTGCGGGCCTGGGAGCTTTCTTT.